The source of this T cell receptor beta chain is a study of Ad26.COV2.S vaccination and SARS-CoV-2 variants listed by TCRdb under 2021. In the study overall: Vaccine-arm donors came from COV1001, a multicentre, randomized, double-blind, placebo-controlled phase I-IIa trial of Ad26.COV2.S in healthy adults. Ad26.COV2.S was administered intramuscularly at a dose of 5x10^10 or 1x10^11 viral particles, either as one shot or as two shots given 56 days apart. A total of some 30 samples were included in the TCR-sequenced set, comprising around 19 Ad26.COV2.S vaccine recipients, 5 placebo recipients and 8 SARS-CoV-2 convalescent individuals. Throughout the experiments and outcome assessment, investigators stayed blinded to trial group allocation. Trial participants were randomized into five groups of five: low-dose or high-dose Ad26.COV2.S given once or twice, or placebo on both occasions. TCRbeta repertoire sequencing served as the tool for gauging how specific and how broad the SARS-CoV-2-reactive T cell receptors were following Ad26.COV2.S vaccination. Broad study findings and their caveats: According to the authors, total T cell responses may have been underestimated by the TCR breadth and depth analyses. Vaccine and placebo recipients had similar non-spike TCR breadth, a finding consistent with the vaccine containing only spike. After vaccination, substantial breadth of spike-specific CD8+ and CD4+ T cell responses was reported. The study lacked the statistical power to compare responses across vaccine doses or regimens. Compared with placebo recipients, Ad26.COV2.S recipients showed higher spike-specific TCR breadth (P = 0.0014).

The immunoSEQ Assay was used to sequence TCRbeta CDR3 regions. After extraction, genomic DNA underwent amplification by bias-controlled multiplex PCR, followed by high-throughput sequencing. In the source study's methods: To quantify the absolute abundance of every unique TCRbeta CDR3 region, sequences were collapsed and filtered. Usable DNA was measured by amplifying reference genes present in all nucleated cells, and TCRbeta template counts were normalized to that usable DNA to estimate T cell fraction. Repertoire TCRs were annotated as SARS-CoV-2-specific by exact matching of V gene, CDR3 amino acid sequence and J gene to a known reactive TCR set. The reference SARS-CoV-2 TCR set was derived from MIRA and filtered for enrichment in COVID-19-positive ImmuneCODE repertoires, a step that removed public or cross-reactive TCRs. Using the MIRA antigens, annotated TCRs were further analysed by specific ORF or by position within an ORF. Depth was the summed frequency of annotated unique rearrangements, while breadth was defined as annotated unique rearrangements over total unique productive rearrangements. TCR breadth was compared between groups using two-sided Wilcoxon rank-sum tests. The table comes from immuneACCESS by way of TCRdb, which keeps in-frame sequences with V and J called. Part of the clones is missing from these tables; in studies checked, under half for an unresolved V gene and the rest for unknown reasons. V and J calls and clone size are as listed in that table; D and trimming were resolved from the DNA. For this sample there are approximately 410,000 clones; roughly 90% appear just once. The leading ten clones occupy 3.6% of the sample.

The treatment or condition label of this sample denotes: some 19 received Ad26.COV2.S at low or high dose, single or two shots; several received placebo; per-sample allocation not given. Repertoires of vaccine and placebo recipients were sequenced from samples taken on day 63 after the first injection. In Cohort 1b, some 25 adults aged 18-55 years were enrolled at a single site in Boston, USA, between 29 July and 7 August 2020. Ad26.COV2.S consisted of a replication-incompetent adenovirus type 26 vector by which a prefusion-stabilized SARS-CoV-2 spike protein from the original Wuhan strain was expressed. V loses 5 bases at its end and J loses 4 bases; junction bases beyond the gene matches: 10. There are 15 amino acids in the CDR3, from cysteine to phenylalanine inclusive. Only the CDR3 part of the read is kept: 45 bases, read in frame from the first base. CDR1 and CDR2 are drawn from the germline V gene (reference sequence): SEHNR, FQNEAQ.

Notes on this clone: Its antigen is unknown. Base qualities are missing; no much larger clone stands one base away.

The rearrangement combines TRBV7-9 with TRBJ2-7; the junction holds 8 bases that match TRBD2. The source material was peripheral blood, sampled in a trial of Ad26.COV2.S vaccine versus placebo. The sequence was obtained from a person between 18 and 65 years old who received the Ad26.COV2.S COVID-19 vaccine or a placebo. The CDR3 region reads CASSPGGVAGYEQYF. In nucleotide form, the sequence is TGTGCCAGCAGCCCCGGCGGGGTAGCGGGGTACGAGCAGTACTTC.